This T cell receptor beta chain was documented in a study of CD8+CD57+ T cells in acquired aplastic anemia. Overall study: Across the sorted CD4+ and CD8+ cells, DNA amounts averaged about 3 ug. Study results and caveats: Patients and controls were not found to differ significantly in CD8+ Simpson's diversity. Comparison of patients with controls identified approximately 28 shared CD8+ CDR3 sequences.

Concerning this clonotype: Its antigen is currently unknown.

The germline V gene has CDR1 SNHLY and CDR2 FYNNEI. V lost 3 bases and J lost 8, with 13 bases in between. The CDR3 contains 14 residues. The study profiled TCR beta VDJ and CDR3 using genomic DNA as template. TCRdb reprocessed the reads with MiXCR, giving one entry per CDR3 protein. The sample lists around 180,000 distinct CDR3 sequences, 45% to 60% occurring once. It was patients with CD8+CD57+ cell expansion by flow cytometry who were chosen for sequencing. Patients uniformly had severe acquired aplastic anemia. The chain employs TRBV2 and TRBJ1-4; D gene unclear. The clonotype originates from a human donor with aplastic anemia. Sample: sorted CD4+, CD8+, or CD8+CD57+ T cells (not recorded which) from PBMCs. CDR3 DNA sequence: TGTGCCAGCAGTGATCCCGGGTTAGGCGAAAAACTGTTTTTT. It encodes CASSDPGLGEKLFF.